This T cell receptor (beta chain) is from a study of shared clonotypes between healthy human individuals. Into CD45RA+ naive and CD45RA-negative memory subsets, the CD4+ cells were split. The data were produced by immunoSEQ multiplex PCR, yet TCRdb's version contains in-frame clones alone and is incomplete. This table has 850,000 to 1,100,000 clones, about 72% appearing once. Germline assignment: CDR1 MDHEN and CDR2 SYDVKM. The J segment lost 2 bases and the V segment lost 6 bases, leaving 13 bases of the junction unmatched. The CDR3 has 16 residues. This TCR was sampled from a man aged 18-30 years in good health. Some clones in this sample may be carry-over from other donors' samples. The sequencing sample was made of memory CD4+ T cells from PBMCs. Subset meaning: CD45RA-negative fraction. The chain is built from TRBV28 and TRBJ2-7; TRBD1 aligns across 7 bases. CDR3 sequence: CASSPTGRDSTYEQYF. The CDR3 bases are TGTGCCAGCAGCCCAACAGGCCGGGACAGCACCTACGAGCAGTACTTC.